This TCR beta chain was obtained from a study of blood T cell repertoires in COVID-19. Study-wide background: The United States, Italy and Spain were the sources of the acute and convalescent COVID-19 samples. PBMCs, B-cell-depleted T cells, or T cells provided the cDNA or gDNA that made up the material.

The data were produced by immunoSEQ multiplex PCR, yet TCRdb's version contains in-frame clones alone and is incomplete. The data show about 180,000 clones, around 85% seen once. V was clipped by 6 bases and J by 2 bases, with 10 bases between them. The CDR3 extends over 13 amino acids. The study assigned cohorts using participant-reported clinical history. The sequence was obtained from a man aged 40-49 years who had recovered from COVID-19. The sequenced material came from PBMCs or T cells enriched from blood (not recorded which). The chain has TRBV12-3 or TRBV12-4 and TRBJ1-1, with TRBD1 as a possible D gene (5 bases). For the CDR3, the DNA is TGTGCCAGCAGCGTCGACAGAAACACTGAAGCTTTCTTT. Encoded protein: CASSVDRNTEAFF.